Reported below is one T cell receptor (beta chain). No antigen is known for it. This sample is drawn from a study of cytomegalovirus exposure and HLA in healthy donors. The PCR employed 60 Vbeta primers together with 13 Jbeta primers. Clones were sequenced by immunoSEQ multiplex PCR, and TCRdb holds only the in-frame ones, with some missing. This table has some 180,000 clones, over 75% appearing once. The CDR3 runs 14 residues. The V gene's germline CDR1 is SGHTA and CDR2 FQGNSA. The trim removed 3 bases at V and 8 bases at J, leaving 3 bases unmatched. Whole-study findings and limits: In vitro data verified three CMV-associated chains as specific for CMV antigens. Later on, analysis showed that most CMV-associated TCR beta chains appeared to be HLA-restricted. Later, an analysis found that common viral pathogens appeared to be linked with several of the most significant clusters. Later analysis reportedly placed an Asian-associated ancestry cluster below the roughly 700-donor mean in N-insertions.

The sequencing sample was made of PBMCs. This clonotype was obtained from a male donor in good health and CMV-seronegative. The chain combines TRBV7-2 with TRBJ2-1; the match to TRBD1 covers 11 bases. CDR3 bases: TGTGCCAGCAGCTTTGGACAGGGGGCGTATGAGCAGTTCTTC. This translates into CASSFGQGAYEQFF.